This T cell receptor (beta chain) emerged from a study of PD-L1 blockade in urothelial cancer. The data were produced by immunoSEQ multiplex PCR, yet TCRdb's version contains in-frame clones alone and is incomplete. The table lists 40,000 or so clones, about nine tenths of them singletons, with approximately 11% in the top ten. Time point here: pretreatment peripheral blood. Germline V gene sequence: CDR1 SGHVS, CDR2 FNYEAQ. CDR3 length equals 17 residues. J lost 5 bases, V lost 4 bases, and 11 bases had no gene match. The sequencing here drew on PBMCs, taken around atezolizumab (anti-PD-L1) treatment. This chain connects TRBV7-6 to TRBJ2-2, with 9 bases aligning to TRBD1. The origin of this receptor is a woman aged 55-69 years with urothelial cancer. CDR3 sequence (DNA): TGTGCCAGCAGCTCCATTCGACAGGGGGGATTGACCGGGGAGCTGTTTTTT. Protein sequence: CASSSIRQGGLTGELFF.